This entry is about one T cell receptor (beta chain). Its antigen is not known. This sample is drawn from a study of blood T cells in healthy people across ages. Broader study findings: With age, beta diversity per million T cells declined roughly linearly, significantly by about 37. The study lacked donor CMV status, which possibly confounded expanded clonotype changes.

Those donating, healthy Caucasian individuals from Russia, were aged about 6 to 95. With a J-beta primer mix and a sample-barcoded 5' primer, a second PCR ran roughly 7 to 11 cycles. TCRdb itself ran the 5' RACE reads through MiXCR, one entry per CDR3 protein. The table has approximately 850,000 distinct CDR3 sequences, 58% seen once. Germline lookup yields CDR1 SGHVS and CDR2 FNYEAQ. V was pared by 1 base and J by 8 bases, with 15 bases between. There are 15 residues in the CDR3. The V call is TRBV7-6, the J call TRBJ2-1; weak D call: TRBD1 (6 bases). Sample: blood. The TCR was taken from a man aged 25 to 40 in good health. DNA for the CDR3: TGTGCCAGCAGCTTAGAGGGACAAGCGTCGGATGAGCAGTTCTTC. The encoded protein is CASSLEGQASDEQFF.